A selection of T cell receptor beta chains follows, all from one sample in a study of OX40 agonist ivuxolimab in advanced cancers. This table comes from immunoSEQ multiplex PCR, and its TCRdb copy is limited to in-frame clones, with some not included. The data show 65,000 to 85,000 clones, 85% to 95% seen once. Material: CD4+ or CD8+ T cells sorted from blood, obtained in a trial of the OX40 agonist ivuxolimab. Every receptor here comes from an adult with an advanced solid tumor such as melanoma, head and neck, liver or kidney cancer. Each CDR3 is given with its conserved first and last residue. A D gene is named only where the DNA matches it firmly.

>16|TRBV12-5|-|TRBJ2-7
CASGLVISPRYYEQYF
TGTGCTAGTGGTTTGGTAATAAGTCCTCGTTACTACGAGCAGTACTTC
>15|TRBV4-1|TRBD2|TRBJ2-1
CASKRTSGSYNEQFF
TGCGCCAGCAAACGAACTAGCGGCTCCTACAATGAGCAGTTCTTC
>15|TRBV9|-|TRBJ1-5
CASSVGGRGNQPQHF
TGCGCCAGCAGCGTAGGAGGACGTGGCAATCAGCCCCAGCATTTT
>11|TRBV27|-|TRBJ1-1
CAAGGRTEAFF
TGTGCCGCGGGGGGGCGGACTGAAGCTTTCTTT
>14|TRBV6-1|-|TRBJ2-7
CASSENTNSYEQYF
TGTGCCAGCAGTGAAAACACGAACTCCTACGAGCAGTACTTC
>15|TRBV6-1|-|TRBJ1-5
CASSPSEAGNQPQHF
TGTGCCAGCAGCCCCAGCGAGGCGGGCAATCAGCCCCAGCATTTT
>12|TRBV27|-|TRBJ1-5
CASNALNQPQHF
TGTGCCAGCAACGCCTTAAATCAGCCCCAGCATTTT
>14|TRBV11-2|-|TRBJ1-2
CASSLDWGPNGYTF
TGTGCCAGCAGCTTAGATTGGGGGCCCAATGGCTACACCTTC
>15|TRBV28|-|TRBJ1-5
CASGEERGSNQPQHF
TGTGCCAGCGGGGAGGAGAGAGGGAGCAATCAGCCCCAGCATTTT
>18|TRBV30|-|TRBJ1-2
CAWWSRADRRQANYGYTF
TGTGCCTGGTGGAGTCGGGCGGACCGACGGCAGGCTAACTATGGCTACACCTTC
>14|TRBV4-3|-|TRBJ1-6
CASTAGRGYSPLHF
TGCGCCAGCACCGCGGGGAGGGGGTATTCACCCCTCCACTTT